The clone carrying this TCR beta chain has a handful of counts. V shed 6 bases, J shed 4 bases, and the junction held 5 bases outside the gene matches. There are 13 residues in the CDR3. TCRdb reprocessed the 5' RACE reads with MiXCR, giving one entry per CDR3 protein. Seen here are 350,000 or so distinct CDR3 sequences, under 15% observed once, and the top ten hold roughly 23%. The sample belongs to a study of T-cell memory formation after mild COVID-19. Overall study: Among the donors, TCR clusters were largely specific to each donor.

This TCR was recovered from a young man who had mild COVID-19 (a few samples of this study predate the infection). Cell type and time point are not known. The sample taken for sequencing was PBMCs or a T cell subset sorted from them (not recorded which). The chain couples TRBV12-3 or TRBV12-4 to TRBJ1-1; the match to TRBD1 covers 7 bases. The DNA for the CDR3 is TGTGCCAGCAGCATGGGACAGCTCACTGAAGCTTTCTTT. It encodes CASSMGQLTEAFF.